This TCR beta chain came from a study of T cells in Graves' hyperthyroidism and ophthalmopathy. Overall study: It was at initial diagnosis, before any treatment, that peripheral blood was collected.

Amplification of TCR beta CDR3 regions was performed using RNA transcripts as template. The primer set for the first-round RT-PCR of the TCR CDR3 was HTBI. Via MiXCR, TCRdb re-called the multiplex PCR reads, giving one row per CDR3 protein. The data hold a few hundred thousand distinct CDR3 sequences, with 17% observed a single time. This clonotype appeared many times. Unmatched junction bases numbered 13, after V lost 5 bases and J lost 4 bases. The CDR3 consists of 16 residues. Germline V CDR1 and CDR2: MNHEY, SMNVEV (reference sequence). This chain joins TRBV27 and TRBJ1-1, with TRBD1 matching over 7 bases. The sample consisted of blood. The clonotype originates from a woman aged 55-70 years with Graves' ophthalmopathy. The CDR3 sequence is CASSRRDRGGSTEAFF. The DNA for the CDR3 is TGTGCCAGCAGTCGCCGGGACAGAGGAGGAAGCACTGAAGCTTTCTTT.